Following are 20 T cell receptor beta chains from one sample sequenced in a study of T cell repertoires in cytomegalovirus infection. Via MiXCR, TCRdb re-called the reads, giving one row per CDR3 protein. Of 650,000 to 900,000 distinct CDR3 sequences in the sample, roughly 29% were seen once. No antigen has been assigned to these receptors. The sample was cultured CD8+ T cells from PBMCs, taken from culture after CMV antigen stimulation. Every receptor here comes from a human donor in good health (CMV status not recorded). Some clones in this sample may be carry-over from other donors' samples.

This chain uses TRBV27 with TRBJ1-2; TRBD1 is a possible D gene (6 bases). This CDR3 is built from 13 residues. V lost 6 bases and J lost 8, with 16 bases in between. CDR1 is MNHEY, CDR2 SMNVEV, per germline (reference sequence). Here the CDR3 reads CASSRDTGRGYTF. The CDR3 bases are TGTGCCAGCAGCCGGGACACCGGGAGGGGCTACACCTTC.

This rearrangement joins TRBV20-1 to TRBJ2-2; D is unclear. Trimming left V 0 bases short and J 0 bases short, with 11 bases between. Germline V gene lookup returns CDR1 DFQATT and CDR2 SNEGSKA (reference sequence). This CDR3 has 16 residues. Written as DNA, the CDR3 is TGCAGTGCTAGAGATGGGCGACGTGCGAACACCGGGGAGCTGTTTTTT. Its protein product is CSARDGRRANTGELFF.

There are a few counts of this clonotype. This chain uses TRBV7-2 with TRBJ2-5; a weak D match, TRBD2 (6 bases). Germline values: CDR1 SGHTA, CDR2 FQGNSA. This CDR3 has 15 residues. Trimming took off 5 bases at V and 0 bases at J, with 13 bases between the two ends. CDR3 sequence reads: CASSHRRDYQETQYF. The CDR3 DNA is TGTGCCAGCAGCCACCGCCGGGACTACCAAGAGACCCAGTACTTC.

The table lists this clonotype with many counts. The rearrangement uses TRBV7-6 and TRBJ2-7; D remains ambiguous. The CDR3 is 14 residues long. V lost 2 bases and J 3 bases, leaving 11 bases between the germline ends. Germline loops: CDR1 SGHVS, CDR2 FNYEAQ. CDR3 loop: CASSLFSFGYEQYF. The CDR3, as DNA: TGTGCCAGCAGCTTATTCAGCTTCGGCTACGAGCAGTACTTC.

In this sample, this clonotype turned up a few times. The chain joins TRBV10-3 to TRBJ1-5; D is unclear. There are 14 residues in the CDR3. Germline V lookup: CDR1 ENHRY, CDR2 SYGVKD. V lost 10 bases, J lost 4 bases, and 17 bases lay in between. The CDR3 sequence: CATSEIKINQPQHF. CDR3 nucleotides: TGTGCCACCTCGGAAATTAAAATTAATCAGCCCCAGCATTTT.

The chain has TRBV2 and TRBJ2-3; TRBD2 is a possible D gene (6 bases). Germline V gene lookup returns CDR1 SNHLY and CDR2 FYNNEI. The V and J ends lost 7 bases and 5 bases respectively, with 13 bases between them. The CDR3 extends over 13 amino acids. CDR3 DNA sequence: TGTGCCAGCAAGGGCGGGGTGGTAGATACGCAGTATTTT. This encodes CASKGGVVDTQYF.

This clonotype was counted only a few times. The chain couples TRBV6-6 to TRBJ1-5; the match to TRBD1 covers 9 bases. The CDR3 totals 17 residues. Per the germline V gene, CDR1 is MNHNY and CDR2 is SVGAGI (reference sequence). The trim removed 6 bases at V and 0 bases at J, leaving 9 bases unmatched. CDR3 sequence reads: CASSQDRGLYSNQPQHF. CDR3 sequence (DNA): TGTGCCAGCAGCCAGGACAGGGGTCTGTATAGCAATCAGCCCCAGCATTTT.

This clonotype was seen a handful of times. The gene calls are TRBV6-2 or TRBV6-3 and TRBJ2-1; no firm D call. Between the trimmed V and J ends, which lost 6 bases and 8 bases, there was a span of 11 bases. Germline V gives CDR1 MNHEY, CDR2 SVGEGT. This CDR3 contains 12 residues. CDR3 region: CASSSLFDEQFF. The CDR3 DNA sequence: TGTGCCAGCAGCTCTCTCTTCGATGAGCAGTTCTTC.

This clonotype was observed a few times. The junction does not match germline at one end; this may be a read error. The chain uses TRBV7-7 and TRBJ2-1, with TRBD2 identical over 13 bases. Germline V gene sequence: CDR1 SSHAT, CDR2 FNYEAQ (reference sequence). This CDR3 contains 15 residues. CDR3 sequence reads: CASSLAGLAGNEQFF. DNA for the CDR3: TGTGCTAGCAGCTTAGCGGGACTAGCGGGGAATGAGCAGTTCTTC. Variable domain in full (rest from reference TRBV7-7 and TRBJ2-1): GAGVSQSPRYKVTKRGQDVTLRCDPISSHATLYWYQQALGQGPEFLTYFNYEAQPDKSGLPSDRFSAERPEGSISTLTIQRTEQRDSAMYRCASSLAGLAGNEQFFGPGTRLTVL.

V is TRBV27 and J is TRBJ2-1, with TRBD2 matching over 9 bases. The CDR3 length is 15 residues. The V gene end was trimmed by 2 bases and the J gene end by 9 bases; junction bases not matched to a gene: 8. The V gene's germline CDR1 is MNHEY and CDR2 SMNVEV (reference sequence). CDR3 sequence reads: CASSLSSGGVGEQFF. The CDR3 nucleotides read TGTGCCAGCAGTTTAAGTAGCGGGGGAGTTGGTGAGCAGTTCTTC.

The chain links TRBV7-3 to TRBJ1-1; TRBD1 might be the D (6 bases). Germline lookup yields CDR1 SGHTA and CDR2 FQGTGA. CDR3 length: 17 residues. Trimming removed 5 bases from V and 1 base from J, with 20 bases in between. The CDR3 DNA reads TGTGCCAGCAGCCCTCACGCCGGGGACACCCAGAACACTGAAGCTTTCTTT. Protein: CASSPHAGDTQNTEAFF.

This clonotype occurred a few times. This chain joins TRBV12-3 or TRBV12-4 and TRBJ2-2; D gene uncertain. The CDR3 extends over 12 amino acids. With 8 bases removed from V and 6 bases from J, the gap between germline ends came to 10 bases. CDR3 coding DNA: TGTGCCAGCCACGTTTACTCCGGGGAGCTGTTTTTT. Amino acid sequence: CASHVYSGELFF.

In this sample, this clonotype turned up a few times. This chain connects TRBV6-6 to TRBJ1-2; D call uncertain. Germline values: CDR1 MNHNY, CDR2 SVGAGI (reference sequence). Trimming removed 0 bases at V and 0 bases at J, with 14 bases between. The CDR3 covers 17 residues. The CDR3 is CASSYSKEWQTNYGYTF. DNA for the CDR3: TGTGCCAGCAGTTACTCGAAGGAGTGGCAGACTAACTATGGCTACACCTTC.

This clonotype was counted a few times. The J gene is TRBJ1-1, the V gene TRBV7-9; TRBD1 matches at 8 bases. Germline V CDR1 and CDR2: SEHNR, FQNEAQ (reference sequence). The CDR3 runs to 18 residues. Trimming cost V 6 bases and J 6 bases; bases outside gene matches: 21. The CDR3, as DNA: TGTGCCAGCAGTTTTACAGGCAGGGGGCGCAGGTCGGGCGCTGAAGCTTTCTTT. Translated: CASSFTGRGRRSGAEAFF.

The chain carries TRBV5-6 and TRBJ1-1; tentative D call: TRBD1 (5 bases). V lost 4 bases and J 3 bases, leaving 13 bases between the germline ends. Looked up from germline, CDR1 is SGHDT and CDR2 is YYEEEE. The CDR3 totals 14 residues. CDR3 in DNA: TGTGCCAGCAGCCAAAGGGTGGGGCACACTGAAGCTTTCTTT. This translates into CASSQRVGHTEAFF.

The chain couples TRBV6-2 or TRBV6-3 to TRBJ2-5; no definite D call. Germline CDR1 MNHEY, CDR2 SVGEGT. CDR3 length: 15 residues. Trimming shortened V by 5 bases and J by 2 bases, and 15 bases separated the two germline ends. The CDR3 is CASSPYRTPQETQYF. CDR3 coding DNA: TGTGCCAGCAGTCCTTACAGAACCCCTCAAGAGACCCAGTACTTC.

The chain is built from TRBV4-1 and TRBJ1-1; 10 bases align to TRBD1. The V gene end was trimmed by 3 bases and the J gene end by 4 bases; junction bases not matched to a gene: 2. Germline V gene data show CDR1 as MGHRA and CDR2 as YSYEKL. CDR3 length: 14 residues. CDR3 coding DNA: TGCGCCAGCAGCCAGGGACAGGGGTTCACTGAAGCTTTCTTT. Its protein product is CASSQGQGFTEAFF.

This clonotype was picked up a small number of times. J is TRBJ1-2 and V is TRBV7-9; D gene unclear. Germline CDR1 and CDR2: SEHNR and FQNEAQ (reference sequence). The CDR3 has 17 residues. V gave up 5 bases and J gave up 5 bases, with 24 bases separating them. In DNA form, the CDR3 reads TGTGCCAGCAGCCCTGTCTCCTCGCAAGGAGCTTATTATGGCTACACCTTC. This codes for CASSPVSSQGAYYGYTF.

This clonotype has a handful of counts. The chain links TRBV19 to TRBJ1-5; TRBD1 is a possible D gene (5 bases). Germline V lookup: CDR1 LNHDA, CDR2 SQIVND (reference sequence). The CDR3 extends over 16 amino acids. V lost 8 bases, J lost 2 bases, and 19 bases lay in between. The CDR3 nucleotides are TGTGCCAGTCGGGGAGGGACCTCCGTAGGCAATCAGCCCCAGCATTTT. Protein: CASRGGTSVGNQPQHF.

The chain combines TRBV6-4 with TRBJ2-1; 8 bases match TRBD2. Germline trimming cut 0 bases from V and 5 bases from J; bases unmatched to any gene: 6. Germline-derived CDR1 and CDR2 are MRHNA and SNTAGT. The CDR3 spans 16 residues. As DNA, the CDR3 is TGTGCCAGCAGTGACTCGGACGGGGGGGCCGACAATGAGCAGTTCTTC. Protein sequence: CASSDSDGGADNEQFF.